The table lists the clone carrying this TCR beta chain with a few counts. The data belong to a study of T-cell memory formation after mild COVID-19. Germline V gives CDR1 MNHEY, CDR2 SVGAGI. V lost 0 bases and J 8 bases, leaving 15 bases between the germline ends. The CDR3 loop spans 15 amino acids. With constant-segment primers, 5'RACE yielded cDNA libraries of TCR alpha and TCR beta that carried sample barcodes and UMIs. TCRdb processed the 5' RACE reads anew with MiXCR; each CDR3 protein has one entry. The sample consists of about 470,000 distinct CDR3 sequences, roughly 25% of them appearing once.

What was sequenced was PBMCs or a T cell subset sorted from them (not recorded which). The sequence derives from an adult woman who had mild COVID-19 (a few samples of this study predate the infection). Cell type and time point are not known. V usage is TRBV6-5 and J usage is TRBJ2-3; D is uncertain. CDR3: CASSYSALRIGTQYF. CDR3 nucleotide sequence: TGTGCCAGCAGTTACTCAGCCTTAAGGATCGGTACGCAGTATTTT.